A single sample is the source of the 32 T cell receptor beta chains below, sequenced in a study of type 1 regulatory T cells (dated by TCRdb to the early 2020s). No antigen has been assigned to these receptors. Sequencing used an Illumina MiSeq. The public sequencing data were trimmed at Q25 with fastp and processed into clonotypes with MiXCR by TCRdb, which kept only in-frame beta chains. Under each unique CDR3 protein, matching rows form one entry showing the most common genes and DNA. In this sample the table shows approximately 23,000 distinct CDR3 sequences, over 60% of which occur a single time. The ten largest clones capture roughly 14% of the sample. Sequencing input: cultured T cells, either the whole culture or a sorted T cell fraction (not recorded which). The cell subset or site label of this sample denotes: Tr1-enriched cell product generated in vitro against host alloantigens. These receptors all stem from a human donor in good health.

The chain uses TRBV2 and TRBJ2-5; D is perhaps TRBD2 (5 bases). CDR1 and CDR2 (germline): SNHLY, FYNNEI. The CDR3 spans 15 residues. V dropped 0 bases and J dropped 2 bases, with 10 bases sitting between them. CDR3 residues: CASSEARVGQETQYF. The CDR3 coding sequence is TGTGCCAGCAGTGAAGCGCGGGTCGGTCAAGAGACCCAGTACTTC.

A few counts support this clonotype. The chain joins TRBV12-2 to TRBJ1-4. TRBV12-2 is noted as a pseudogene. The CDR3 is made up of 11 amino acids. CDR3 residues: CASRYKGKLFF. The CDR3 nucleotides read TGTGCAAGTCGCTATAAAGGAAAACTGTTTTTT.

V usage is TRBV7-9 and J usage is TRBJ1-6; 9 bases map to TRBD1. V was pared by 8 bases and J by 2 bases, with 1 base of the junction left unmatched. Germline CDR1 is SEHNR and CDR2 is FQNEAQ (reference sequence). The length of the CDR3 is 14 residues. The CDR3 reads CASGTGTYNSPLHF. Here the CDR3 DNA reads TGTGCCAGCGGGACAGGGACCTATAATTCACCCCTCCACTTT. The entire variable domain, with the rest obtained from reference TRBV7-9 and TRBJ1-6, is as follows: DTGVSQNPRHKITKRGQNVTFRCDPISEHNRLYWYRQTLGQGPEFLTYFQNEAQLEKSRLLSDRFSAERPKGSFSTLEIQRTEQGDSAMYLCASGTGTYNSPLHFGNGTRLTVT.

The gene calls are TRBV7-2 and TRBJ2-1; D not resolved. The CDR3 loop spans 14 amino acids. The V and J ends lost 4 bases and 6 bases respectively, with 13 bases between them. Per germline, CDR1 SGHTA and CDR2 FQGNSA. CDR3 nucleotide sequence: TGTGCCAGCAGCTCTCGATTGTGGGGCAATGAGCAGTTCTTC. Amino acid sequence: CASSSRLWGNEQFF. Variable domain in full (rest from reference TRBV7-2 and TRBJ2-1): GAGVSQSPSNKVTEKGKDVELRCDPISGHTALYWYRQSLGQGLEFLIYFQGNSAPDKSGLPSDRFSAERTGGSVSTLTIQRTQQEDSAVYLCASSSRLWGNEQFFGPGTRLTVL.

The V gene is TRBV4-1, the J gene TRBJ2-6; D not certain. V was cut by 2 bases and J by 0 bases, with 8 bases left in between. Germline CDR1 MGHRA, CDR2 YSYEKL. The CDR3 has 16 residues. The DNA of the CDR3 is TGCGCCAGCAGCCAACCCCGGAACTCTGGGGCCAACGTCCTGACTTTC. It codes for CASSQPRNSGANVLTF.

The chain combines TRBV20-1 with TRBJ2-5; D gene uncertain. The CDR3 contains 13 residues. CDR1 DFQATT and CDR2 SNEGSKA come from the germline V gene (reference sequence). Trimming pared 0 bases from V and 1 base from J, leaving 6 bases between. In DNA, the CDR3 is TGCAGTGCTAGAGACGCGGTCCAAGAGACCCAGTACTTC. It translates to CSARDAVQETQYF.

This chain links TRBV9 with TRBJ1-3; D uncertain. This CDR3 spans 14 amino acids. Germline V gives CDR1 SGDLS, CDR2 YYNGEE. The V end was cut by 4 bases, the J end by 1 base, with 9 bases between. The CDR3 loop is CASSIEGSGNTIYF. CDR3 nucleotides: TGTGCCAGCAGCATCGAAGGGTCTGGAAACACCATATATTTT.

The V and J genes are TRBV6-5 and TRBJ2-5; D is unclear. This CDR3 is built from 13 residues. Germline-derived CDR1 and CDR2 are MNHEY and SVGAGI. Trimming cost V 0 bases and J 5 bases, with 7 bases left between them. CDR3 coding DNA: TGTGCCAGCAGTTACTCACTCTGGGAGACCCAGTACTTC. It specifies CASSYSLWETQYF.

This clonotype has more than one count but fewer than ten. The CDR3 DNA reads as TGCGCCAGCAGCTTGGCTGGTGGATTTAGCAATCAGCCCCAGCATTTT. Its protein is CASSLAGGFSNQPQHF. The chain couples TRBV5-1 to TRBJ1-5; D unclear. This CDR3 comprises 16 residues. From germline, CDR1 is SGHRS and CDR2 YFSETQ. The V end was cut by 0 bases, the J end by 0 bases, with 10 bases between.

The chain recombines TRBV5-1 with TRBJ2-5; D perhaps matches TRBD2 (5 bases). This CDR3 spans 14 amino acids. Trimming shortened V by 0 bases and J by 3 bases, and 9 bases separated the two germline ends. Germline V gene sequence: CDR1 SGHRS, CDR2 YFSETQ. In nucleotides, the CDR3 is TGCGCCAGCAGCTTGGCCTTCGGGGAAGAGACCCAGTACTTC. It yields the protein CASSLAFGEETQYF.

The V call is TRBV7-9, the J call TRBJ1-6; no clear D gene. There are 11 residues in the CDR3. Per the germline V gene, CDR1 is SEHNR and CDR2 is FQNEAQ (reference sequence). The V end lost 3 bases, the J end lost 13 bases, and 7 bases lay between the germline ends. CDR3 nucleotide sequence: TGTGCCAGCAGCTTTGAGGCGCCCCTCCACTTT. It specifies CASSFEAPLHF. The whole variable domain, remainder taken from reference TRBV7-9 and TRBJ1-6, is DTGVSQNPRHKITKRGQNVTFRCDPISEHNRLYWYRQTLGQGPEFLTYFQNEAQLEKSRLLSDRFSAERPKGSFSTLEIQRTEQGDSAMYLCASSFEAPLHFGNGTRLTVT.

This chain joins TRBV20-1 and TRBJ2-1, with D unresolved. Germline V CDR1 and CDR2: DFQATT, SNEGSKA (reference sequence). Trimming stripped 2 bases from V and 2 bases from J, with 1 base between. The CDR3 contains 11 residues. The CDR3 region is CSARTYNEQFF. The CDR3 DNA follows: TGCAGTGCTAGAACCTACAATGAGCAGTTCTTC.

The CDR3 reads CASTKQGSSYNEQFF. The DNA of the CDR3 is TGTGCCAGCACGAAACAGGGATCTTCCTACAATGAGCAGTTCTTC. The chain uses TRBV7-2 and TRBJ2-1; perhaps TRBD1 as D (6 bases). CDR3 length: 15 residues. Germline CDR1 SGHTA, CDR2 FQGNSA. The V end was cut by 7 bases, the J end by 1 base, with 14 bases between.

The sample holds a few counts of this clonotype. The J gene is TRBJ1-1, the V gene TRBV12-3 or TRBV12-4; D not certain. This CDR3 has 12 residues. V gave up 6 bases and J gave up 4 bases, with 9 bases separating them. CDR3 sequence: CASSSTVTEAFF. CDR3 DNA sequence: TGTGCCAGCAGCTCTACAGTCACTGAAGCTTTCTTT.

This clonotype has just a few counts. CDR3 nucleotide sequence: TGTGCCAGCAGCTTGTTGCAGAGGAACACTGAAGCTTTCTTT. Translation: CASSLLQRNTEAFF. The chain is built from TRBV5-6 and TRBJ1-1, with D hard to call. This CDR3 is 14 amino acids long. Germline V gives CDR1 SGHDT, CDR2 YYEEEE. V lost 1 base to trimming and J lost 1 base, with 8 bases between them.

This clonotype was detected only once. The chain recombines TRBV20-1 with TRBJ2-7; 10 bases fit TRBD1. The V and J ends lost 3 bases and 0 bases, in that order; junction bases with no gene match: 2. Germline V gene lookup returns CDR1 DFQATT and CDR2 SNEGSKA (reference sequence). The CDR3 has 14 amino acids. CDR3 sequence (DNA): TGCAGTGCTAGGGGGACAGGGGACTCCTACGAGCAGTACTTC. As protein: CSARGTGDSYEQYF.

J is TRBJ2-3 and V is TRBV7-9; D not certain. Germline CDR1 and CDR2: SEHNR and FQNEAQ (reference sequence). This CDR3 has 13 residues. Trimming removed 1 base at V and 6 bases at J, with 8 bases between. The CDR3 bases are TGTGCCAGCAGCTTAGGGACCCTGGATACGCAGTATTTT. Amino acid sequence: CASSLGTLDTQYF. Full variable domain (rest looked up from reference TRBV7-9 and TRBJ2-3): DTGVSQNPRHKITKRGQNVTFRCDPISEHNRLYWYRQTLGQGPEFLTYFQNEAQLEKSRLLSDRFSAERPKGSFSTLEIQRTEQGDSAMYLCASSLGTLDTQYFGPGTRLTVL.

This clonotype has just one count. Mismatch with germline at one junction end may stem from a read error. The CDR3: CASSLSPGTSGGGRLF. CDR3 sequence (DNA): TGTGCCAGCAGCTTGTCGCCCGGGACTAGCGGGGGGGGTAGGCTCTTC. This sequence joins TRBV11-2 and TRBJ2-1; 16 nucleotides match TRBD2. The germline gives CDR1 SGHAT, CDR2 FQNNGV. CDR3 size: 16 residues. The whole variable domain, remainder taken from reference TRBV11-2 and TRBJ2-1, is EAGVAQSPRYKIIEKRQSVAFWCNPISGHATLYWYQQILGQGPKLLIQFQNNGVVDDSQLPKDRFSAERLKGVDSTLKIQPAKLEDSAVYLCASSLSPGTSGGGRLFGPGTRLTVL.

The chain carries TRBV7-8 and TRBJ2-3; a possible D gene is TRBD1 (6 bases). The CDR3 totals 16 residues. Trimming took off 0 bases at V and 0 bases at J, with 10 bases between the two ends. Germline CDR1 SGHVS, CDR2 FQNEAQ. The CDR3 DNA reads TGTGCCAGCAGCTTAGCACCAGGGGTGAGCACAGATACGCAGTATTTT. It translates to CASSLAPGVSTDTQYF.

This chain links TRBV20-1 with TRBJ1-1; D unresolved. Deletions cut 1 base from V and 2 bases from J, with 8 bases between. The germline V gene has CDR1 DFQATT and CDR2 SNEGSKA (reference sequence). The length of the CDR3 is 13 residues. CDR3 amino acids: CSARGGLNTEAFF. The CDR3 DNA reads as TGCAGTGCTAGAGGAGGGTTAAACACTGAAGCTTTCTTT.

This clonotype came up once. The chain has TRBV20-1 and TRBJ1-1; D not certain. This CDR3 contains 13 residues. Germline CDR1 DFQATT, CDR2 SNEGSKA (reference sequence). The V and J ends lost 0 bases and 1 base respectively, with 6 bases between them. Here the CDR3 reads CSARDRGNTEAFF. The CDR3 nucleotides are TGCAGTGCTAGAGATCGGGGGAACACTGAAGCTTTCTTT.

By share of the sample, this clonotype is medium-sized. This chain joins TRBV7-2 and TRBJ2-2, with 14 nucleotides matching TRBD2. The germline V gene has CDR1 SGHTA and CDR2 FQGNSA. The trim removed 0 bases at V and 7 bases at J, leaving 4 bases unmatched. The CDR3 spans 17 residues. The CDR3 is CASSLAGTSGGIGELFF. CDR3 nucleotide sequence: TGTGCCAGCAGCTTAGCCGGGACTAGCGGGGGTATCGGGGAGCTGTTTTTT.

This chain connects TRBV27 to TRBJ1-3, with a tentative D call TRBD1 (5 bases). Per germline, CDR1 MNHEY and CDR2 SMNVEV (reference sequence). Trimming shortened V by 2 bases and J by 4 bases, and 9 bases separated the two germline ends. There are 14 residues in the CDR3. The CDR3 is CASSLGGLGNTIYF. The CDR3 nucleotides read TGTGCCAGCAGTTTAGGGGGACTGGGAAACACCATATATTTT.

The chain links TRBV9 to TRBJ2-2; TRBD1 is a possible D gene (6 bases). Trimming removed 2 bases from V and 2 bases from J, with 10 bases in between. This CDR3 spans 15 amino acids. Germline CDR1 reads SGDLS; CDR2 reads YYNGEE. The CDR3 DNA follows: TGTGCCAGCAGCGTTAGGGGGAAAAACACCGGGGAGCTGTTTTTT. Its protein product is CASSVRGKNTGELFF.

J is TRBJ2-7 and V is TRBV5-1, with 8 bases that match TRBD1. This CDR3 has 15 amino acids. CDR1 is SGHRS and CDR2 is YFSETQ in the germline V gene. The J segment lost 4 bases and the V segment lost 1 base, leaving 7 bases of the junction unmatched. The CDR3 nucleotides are TGCGCCAGCAGCTTGAATCCAGGGGGCGAATACGAGCAGTACTTC. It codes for CASSLNPGGEYEQYF.

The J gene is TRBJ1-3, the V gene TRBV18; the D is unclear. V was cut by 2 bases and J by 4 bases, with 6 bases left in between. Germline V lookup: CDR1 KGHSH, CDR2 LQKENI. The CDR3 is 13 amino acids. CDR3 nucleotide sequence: TGTGCCAGCTCACCAGCGGAAGGAAACACCATATATTTT. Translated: CASSPAEGNTIYF.

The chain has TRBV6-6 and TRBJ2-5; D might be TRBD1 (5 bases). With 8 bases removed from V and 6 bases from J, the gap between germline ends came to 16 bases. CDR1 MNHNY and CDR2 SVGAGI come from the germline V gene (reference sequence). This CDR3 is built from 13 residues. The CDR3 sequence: CASQGGELKTQYF. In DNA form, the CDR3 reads TGTGCCAGCCAGGGCGGCGAGCTCAAGACCCAGTACTTC.

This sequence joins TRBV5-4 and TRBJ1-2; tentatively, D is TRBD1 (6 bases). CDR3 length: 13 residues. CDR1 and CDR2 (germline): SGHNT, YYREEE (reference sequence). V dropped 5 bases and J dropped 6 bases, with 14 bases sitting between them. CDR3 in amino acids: CASSTDRINGYTF. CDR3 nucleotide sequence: TGTGCCAGCAGTACTGACAGGATCAATGGCTACACCTTC.

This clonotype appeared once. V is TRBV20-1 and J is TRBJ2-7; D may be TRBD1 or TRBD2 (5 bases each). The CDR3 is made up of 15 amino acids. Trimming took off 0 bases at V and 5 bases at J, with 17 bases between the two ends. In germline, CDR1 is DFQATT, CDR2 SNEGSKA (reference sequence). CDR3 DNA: TGCAGTGCTAGAGATCGTCCCTCCCTGGGACACGAGCAGTACTTC. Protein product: CSARDRPSLGHEQYF.

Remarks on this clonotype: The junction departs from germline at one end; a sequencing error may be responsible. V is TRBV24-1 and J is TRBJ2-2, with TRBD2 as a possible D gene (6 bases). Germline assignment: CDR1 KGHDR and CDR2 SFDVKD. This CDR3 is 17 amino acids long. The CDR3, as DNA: TGTGCCACCAGTGATGACGGAGGCTCTGGCTTGTCCGGGGGGCTGTTTTTT. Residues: CATSDDGGSGLSGGLFF.

CDR3 in amino acids: CSAPLRGRGNVLTF. CDR3 nucleotides: TGCAGTGCTCCCCTTAGGGGGCGGGGCAACGTCCTGACTTTC. This chain connects TRBV20-1 to TRBJ2-6; D is possibly TRBD1 (7 bases). The CDR3 sequence is 14 residues long. Per the germline V gene, CDR1 is DFQATT and CDR2 is SNEGSKA (reference sequence). Trimming shortened V by 5 bases and J by 9 bases, and 17 bases separated the two germline ends.

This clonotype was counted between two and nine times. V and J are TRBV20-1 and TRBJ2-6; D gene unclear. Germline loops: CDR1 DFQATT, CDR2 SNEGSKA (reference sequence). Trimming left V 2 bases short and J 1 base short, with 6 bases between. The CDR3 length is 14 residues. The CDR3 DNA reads TGCAGTGCTAGACAGGCGTCTGGGGCCAACGTCCTGACTTTC. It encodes CSARQASGANVLTF.